These T cell receptor beta chains were read from a single sample in a study of cytomegalovirus exposure and HLA in healthy donors. The table came from immunoSEQ multiplex PCR; TCRdb's copy has only in-frame clones and leaves some out. This sample has 150,000 or so clones, with roughly 80% found just once. The source material was PBMCs. Receptors originate from a female donor in good health and CMV-seronegative. Each CDR3 is given without its conserved first and last residue. Each record gives: V gene, J gene, CDR3 protein.

V gene: TRBV5-5
J gene: TRBJ1-1
CDR3 protein: ASSLRGMNTEAF

V gene: TRBV5-1
J gene: TRBJ1-2
CDR3 protein: ASSPSGGLSYT

V gene: TRBV6-5
J gene: TRBJ1-2
CDR3 protein: ASSLDGTGLGYT

V gene: TRBV18
J gene: TRBJ1-4
CDR3 protein: ASSPRQGEKLF

V gene: TRBV7-2
J gene: TRBJ2-2
CDR3 protein: ASTPWSGDTGELF

V gene: TRBV7-9
J gene: TRBJ1-1
CDR3 protein: ASSLGLNTFEAF

V gene: TRBV5-1
J gene: TRBJ1-2
CDR3 protein: ASSLDPRVYYGYT

V gene: TRBV5-1
J gene: TRBJ2-7
CDR3 protein: ASSLDQGNYEQY

V gene: TRBV2
J gene: TRBJ1-1
CDR3 protein: ASSIGETGPTLNTEAF

V gene: TRBV7-2
J gene: TRBJ2-7
CDR3 protein: ASSGLAGRGGEEQY

V gene: TRBV27
J gene: TRBJ2-7
CDR3 protein: ASSFRQGLSSYEQY

V gene: TRBV10-1
J gene: TRBJ2-6
CDR3 protein: ASSGQGKRSLAGANVLT

V gene: TRBV4-1
J gene: TRBJ1-4
CDR3 protein: ASSLGQEKLF

V gene: TRBV6-5
J gene: TRBJ2-1
CDR3 protein: ASSSNQGFNEQF

V gene: TRBV18
J gene: TRBJ2-4
CDR3 protein: ASSPSGQGAKNIQY

V gene: TRBV5-1
J gene: TRBJ2-7
CDR3 protein: ASSLGLAAYYEQY

V gene: TRBV5-1
J gene: TRBJ1-1
CDR3 protein: ASSFDAQGTEAF

V gene: TRBV5-1
J gene: TRBJ2-2
CDR3 protein: ASSFDRGGTGELF

V gene: TRBV2
J gene: TRBJ1-4
CDR3 protein: ASSEDSRGKLF

V gene: TRBV5-1
J gene: TRBJ1-5
CDR3 protein: ASSPGTGNQPQH

V gene: TRBV2
J gene: TRBJ1-2
CDR3 protein: ASRNPRTGLYGYT

V gene: TRBV6-1
J gene: TRBJ2-2
CDR3 protein: ASLGQNGGELF

V gene: TRBV19
J gene: TRBJ1-1
CDR3 protein: ASSMQAGSSSTEAF

V gene: TRBV7-9
J gene: TRBJ2-7
CDR3 protein: ASSRDRNYEQY

V gene: TRBV23-1
J gene: TRBJ2-1
CDR3 protein: ASSQSGGEGNEQF

V gene: TRBV4-2
J gene: TRBJ2-5
CDR3 protein: ASSQDSGGQETQY

V gene: TRBV2
J gene: TRBJ2-1
CDR3 protein: ASRTGEDNEQF

V gene: TRBV5-4
J gene: TRBJ1-2
CDR3 protein: ASSPGTVAANYGYT

V gene: TRBV2
J gene: TRBJ1-5
CDR3 protein: ASSGRGSDQPQH

V gene: TRBV25-1
J gene: TRBJ2-2
CDR3 protein: ASLPTVNTGELF

V gene: TRBV5-1
J gene: TRBJ1-1
CDR3 protein: ASSPRTGGSTEAF

V gene: TRBV9
J gene: TRBJ2-1
CDR3 protein: ASTGPGLAGGPHEQF

V gene: TRBV29-1
J gene: TRBJ2-7
CDR3 protein: SGGDRAYEQY

V gene: TRBV29-1
J gene: TRBJ2-1
CDR3 protein: SVPRLLGSYNEQF

V gene: TRBV9
J gene: TRBJ1-1
CDR3 protein: ASSIRGMDTEAF

V gene: TRBV7-3
J gene: TRBJ2-3
CDR3 protein: ASSPRGLAGAGTDTQY

V gene: TRBV6-5
J gene: TRBJ2-1
CDR3 protein: ASSHDRDEYNEQF

V gene: TRBV9
J gene: TRBJ2-1
CDR3 protein: ASSETSGVAQF

V gene: TRBV6-5
J gene: TRBJ2-7
CDR3 protein: ASSPRTSGTYEQY

V gene: TRBV30
J gene: TRBJ2-1
CDR3 protein: AFRSGPYNEQF

V gene: TRBV5-6
J gene: TRBJ2-7
CDR3 protein: ASSYSGAIYEQY

V gene: TRBV5-5
J gene: TRBJ1-2
CDR3 protein: ASSPGTGGFTPYGYT

V gene: TRBV5-1
J gene: TRBJ1-5
CDR3 protein: ASSSGTGDSNQPQH

V gene: TRBV5-1
J gene: TRBJ2-5
CDR3 protein: ASSLGADQGETQY

V gene: TRBV30
J gene: TRBJ2-1
CDR3 protein: AWKSRSYNEQF

V gene: TRBV2
J gene: TRBJ2-7
CDR3 protein: ASSAGLAGVSYEQY

V gene: TRBV5-6
J gene: TRBJ2-1
CDR3 protein: ASSLIGDIDEQF

V gene: TRBV18
J gene: TRBJ1-2
CDR3 protein: ASSSRQPNYGYT

V gene: TRBV29-1
J gene: TRBJ2-1
CDR3 protein: SAQGIDEQF

V gene: TRBV5-1
J gene: TRBJ1-1
CDR3 protein: ASSLDRGPLQLNTEAF

V gene: TRBV6-1
J gene: TRBJ2-1
CDR3 protein: ASSATSGYNEQF

V gene: TRBV6-5
J gene: TRBJ1-5
CDR3 protein: ASRPQGVSNQPQH

V gene: TRBV27
J gene: TRBJ1-2
CDR3 protein: ASSPFGQGHGYT

V gene: TRBV9
J gene: TRBJ1-2
CDR3 protein: ASSAEQGPLYGYT

V gene: TRBV6-5
J gene: TRBJ2-1
CDR3 protein: ASSSLGSSYNEQF

V gene: TRBV5-1
J gene: TRBJ1-1
CDR3 protein: ASSQGQGSTEAF

V gene: TRBV7-9
J gene: TRBJ1-1
CDR3 protein: ASSSLGHPNTEAF